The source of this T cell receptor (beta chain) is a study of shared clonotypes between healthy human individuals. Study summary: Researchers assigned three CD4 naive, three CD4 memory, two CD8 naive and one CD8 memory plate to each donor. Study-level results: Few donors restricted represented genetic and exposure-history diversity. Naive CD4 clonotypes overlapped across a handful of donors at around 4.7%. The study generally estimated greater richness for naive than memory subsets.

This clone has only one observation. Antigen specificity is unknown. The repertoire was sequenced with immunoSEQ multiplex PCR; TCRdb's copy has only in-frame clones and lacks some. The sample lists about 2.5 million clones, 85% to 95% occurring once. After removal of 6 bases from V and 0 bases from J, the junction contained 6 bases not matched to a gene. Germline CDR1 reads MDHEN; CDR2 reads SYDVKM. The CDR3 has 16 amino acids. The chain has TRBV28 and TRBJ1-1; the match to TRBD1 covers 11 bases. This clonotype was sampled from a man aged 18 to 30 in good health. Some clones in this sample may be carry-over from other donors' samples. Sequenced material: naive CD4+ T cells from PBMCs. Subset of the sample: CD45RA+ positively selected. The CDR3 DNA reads TGTGCCAGCAGGATAAGGACAGGGGGCATGAACACTGAAGCTTTCTTT. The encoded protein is CASRIRTGGMNTEAFF.